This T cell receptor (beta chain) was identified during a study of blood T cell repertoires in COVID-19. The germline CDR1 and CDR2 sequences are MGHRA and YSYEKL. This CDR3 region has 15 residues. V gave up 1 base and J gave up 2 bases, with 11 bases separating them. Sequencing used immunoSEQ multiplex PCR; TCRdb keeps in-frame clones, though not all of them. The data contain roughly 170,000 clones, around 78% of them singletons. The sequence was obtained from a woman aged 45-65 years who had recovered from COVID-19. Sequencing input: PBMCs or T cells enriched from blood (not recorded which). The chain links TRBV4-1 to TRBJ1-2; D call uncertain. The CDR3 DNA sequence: TGCGCCAGCAGCCAAGCAGAGGGTTACAACTATGGCTACACCTTC. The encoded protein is CASSQAEGYNYGYTF.